Each of the 19 T cell receptor beta chains below was sequenced from the same sample in a study of blood T cell repertoires in COVID-19. Here immunoSEQ multiplex PCR was the method, and the copy in TCRdb shows in-frame clones only, minus some. The data show 60,000 to 85,000 clones, 88% seen once. The specimen was peripheral blood. The receptor set was obtained from a woman aged 80 or over with active or convalescent COVID-19.

The rearrangement links TRBV10-3 to TRBJ1-1; 7 nucleotides match TRBD1. This CDR3 is built from 15 residues. Unmatched junction bases numbered 11, after V lost 2 bases and J lost 8 bases. Germline V CDR1 and CDR2: ENHRY, SYGVKD. The CDR3 protein is CAISEGQVLLTEAFF. In nucleotides, the CDR3 is TGTGCCATCAGTGAGGGACAGGTACTTCTCACCGAAGCTTTCTTT.

With respect to this clone: At one boundary the junction diverges from the germline segment, which might be a read error. The V call is TRBV4-3, the J call TRBJ1-5, with TRBD1 matching 10 bases. The CDR3 contains 14 residues. Germline CDR1 and CDR2: LGHNA and YSLEER. Here the CDR3 reads CASSQDWGGTGVVF. CDR3 DNA: TGCGCCAGCAGCCAAGATTGGGGGGGGACAGGGGTCGTGTTT.

This chain joins TRBV20-1 and TRBJ2-7, with D possibly TRBD2 on 6 matching bases. Germline V gene sequence: CDR1 DFQATT, CDR2 SNEGSKA (reference sequence). The CDR3 spans 14 residues. Trimming cost V 3 bases and J 4 bases, with 16 bases left between them. This chain's CDR3 is CSASKRAGGYEQYF. CDR3 DNA sequence: TGCAGTGCTAGTAAGCGCGCCGGGGGATACGAGCAGTACTTC.

CDR3 nucleotide sequence: TGCGCCAGCAGCTTTGGGCGCCCTGGCTCTGGGGCCAACGTCCTGACTTTC. It yields the protein CASSFGRPGSGANVLTF. This rearrangement joins TRBV5-1 to TRBJ2-6, with D uncertain. The germline gives CDR1 SGHRS, CDR2 YFSETQ. The CDR3 is made up of 17 amino acids. With 2 bases removed from V and 0 bases from J, the gap between germline ends came to 12 bases.

This clone was counted a single time. The CDR3 loop reads CASSIRVQETQYF. CDR3 in DNA: TGTGCCAGTAGTATCAGGGTCCAAGAGACCCAGTACTTC. The chain has TRBV19 and TRBJ2-5; D might be TRBD1 (5 bases). Trimming took off 3 bases at V and 1 base at J, with 6 bases between the two ends. Germline V gene sequence: CDR1 LNHDA, CDR2 SQIVND (reference sequence). The CDR3 is 13 amino acids.

The chain joins TRBV5-1 to TRBJ1-1; 9 bases line up with TRBD1. Per the germline V gene, CDR1 is SGHRS and CDR2 is YFSETQ. The CDR3 totals 16 residues. V shed 0 bases, J shed 0 bases, and the junction held 3 bases outside the gene matches. The CDR3: CASSLEGTGMNTEAFF. CDR3 bases: TGCGCCAGCAGCTTGGAAGGGACAGGGATGAACACTGAAGCTTTCTTT. The full variable domain, with the rest looked up from reference TRBV5-1 and TRBJ1-1, is KAGVTQTPRYLIKTRGQQVTLSCSPISGHRSVSWYQQTPGQGLQFLFEYFSETQRNKGNFPGRFSGRQFSNSRSEMNVSTLELGDSALYLCASSLEGTGMNTEAFFGQGTRLTVV.

This chain links TRBV11-3 with TRBJ2-2, with D perhaps TRBD2 (6 bases). CDR1 SGHNT and CDR2 YENEEA come from the germline V gene. This CDR3 comprises 16 residues. The V and J ends lost 5 bases and 1 base respectively, with 14 bases between them. CDR3 DNA sequence: TGTGCCAGCAGCCAAAGTCTAGCGATGAACACCGGGGAGCTGTTTTTT. Amino acid sequence: CASSQSLAMNTGELFF.

V usage is TRBV7-9 and J usage is TRBJ2-5; D not resolved. CDR3 length: 13 amino acids. Between the trimmed V and J ends, which lost 1 base and 4 bases, there was a span of 7 bases. Germline CDR1 is SEHNR and CDR2 is FQNEAQ (reference sequence). This CDR3 is CASSLGGRETQYF. CDR3 in DNA: TGTGCCAGCAGCTTAGGAGGCAGAGAGACCCAGTACTTC. The full variable domain, with the rest looked up from reference TRBV7-9 and TRBJ2-5, is DTGVSQNPRHKITKRGQNVTFRCDPISEHNRLYWYRQTLGQGPEFLTYFQNEAQLEKSRLLSDRFSAERPKGSFSTLEIQRTEQGDSAMYLCASSLGGRETQYFGPGTRLLVL.

The chain is built from TRBV10-1 and TRBJ1-4, with 11 bases fitting TRBD1. This CDR3 has 16 residues. Germline loops: CDR1 WNHNN, CDR2 SYGVQD (reference sequence). Trimming removed 11 bases from V and 5 bases from J; junction bases left unmatched: 13. The CDR3 loop reads CAGAGQGAIGNEKLFF. CDR3 nucleotide sequence: TGCGCCGGGGCTGGACAGGGGGCCATAGGCAATGAAAAACTGTTTTTT.

V usage is TRBV11-3 and J usage is TRBJ1-2, with TRBD1 as a possible D gene (6 bases). V lost 3 bases to trimming and J lost 3 bases, with 8 bases between them. The CDR3 extends over 13 amino acids. Germline V gene data show CDR1 as SGHNT and CDR2 as YENEEA. The CDR3 coding sequence is TGTGCCAGCAGCTTGGACAGTTACTATGGCTACACCTTC. It specifies CASSLDSYYGYTF.

The V call is TRBV2, the J call TRBJ1-6; 7 positions match TRBD1. The CDR3 totals 16 residues. V shed 6 bases and J 7 bases; nucleotides not matched to a gene: 12. Germline V lookup: CDR1 SNHLY, CDR2 FYNNEI. The CDR3 nucleotides read TGTGCCAGCAGACCCACTAGACAGGGAAAGAATTCACCCCTCCACTTT. It yields the protein CASRPTRQGKNSPLHF.

V usage is TRBV7-9 and J usage is TRBJ1-1; D possibly corresponds to TRBD1 (5 bases). The germline gives CDR1 SEHNR, CDR2 FQNEAQ (reference sequence). The V gene lost 4 bases and the J gene lost 1 base, with 16 bases spanning the gap. The CDR3 consists of 16 residues. CDR3 amino acids: CASSYYLDGGNTEAFF. The CDR3 DNA is TGTGCCAGCAGCTATTACCTGGACGGGGGGAACACTGAAGCTTTCTTT.

The chain has TRBV12-3 or TRBV12-4 and TRBJ1-2, with D possibly being TRBD1 (5 bases). V was shortened by 8 bases and J by 5 bases, with 15 bases between the two germline ends. The CDR3 length is 13 residues. CDR3: CASQTGGGYGYTF. The CDR3 bases are TGTGCCAGCCAAACCGGGGGAGGTTATGGCTACACCTTC.

The CDR3 DNA is TGTGCCAGCAGTGCCGCAGGGGGCGTCAATTCACCCCTCCACTTT. As protein: CASSAAGGVNSPLHF. The rearrangement joins TRBV2 to TRBJ1-6; the match to TRBD1 covers 8 bases. The CDR3 length is 15 residues. Looked up from germline, CDR1 is SNHLY and CDR2 is FYNNEI. The junction had 6 bases not matched to a gene; V was cut back by 4 bases and J by 7 bases. Using reference TRBV2 and TRBJ1-6 for the parts outside the CDR3, the full variable domain is EPEVTQTPSHQVTQMGQEVILRCVPISNHLYFYWYRQILGQKVEFLVSFYNNEISEKSEIFDDQFSVERPDGSNFTLKIRSTKLEDSAMYFCASSAAGGVNSPLHFGNGTRLTVT.

The V call is TRBV21-1, the J call TRBJ2-1; the DNA was not compared with TRBD1, the D call given in the table. TRBV21-1 is shown as a pseudogene. The CDR3 runs 15 residues. The CDR3 DNA sequence: TGTGCCAGCAGCAAAGCGGGCTGGGGGCGGGATGAGCAGTTCTTC. It is translated as CASSKAGWGRDEQFF.

The rearrangement uses TRBV19 and TRBJ1-2; TRBD1 might be the D (6 bases). The germline CDR1 and CDR2 sequences are LNHDA and SQIVND (reference sequence). V was trimmed by 3 bases and J by 6 bases, leaving 20 bases between them. The CDR3 consists of 16 residues. In nucleotides, the CDR3 is TGTGCCAGTAGTATTGGGGGCGAAACGGCTACCAATGGCTACACCTTC. Encoded protein: CASSIGGETATNGYTF.

The rearrangement uses TRBV7-2 and TRBJ2-7; D perhaps matches TRBD2 (6 bases). The V and J ends lost 4 bases and 2 bases respectively, with 12 bases between them. The length of the CDR3 is 14 residues. Germline assignment: CDR1 SGHTA and CDR2 FQGNSA. CDR3 coding DNA: TGTGCCAGCAGCTCAAGGAGGGACGCCTACGAGCAGTACTTC. The encoded protein is CASSSRRDAYEQYF.

The chain couples TRBV5-1 to TRBJ2-2, with 7 bases identical to TRBD2. Trimming at V came to 6 bases and at J to 8 bases, leaving 16 bases not matched to a gene. Germline assignment: CDR1 SGHRS and CDR2 YFSETQ. This CDR3 contains 16 residues. The CDR3 loop is CASTGRGTAGAGELFF. DNA of the CDR3: TGCGCCAGCACGGGCCGGGGCACGGCGGGAGCGGGGGAGCTGTTTTTT.

The genes are TRBV10-1 and TRBJ2-4, with D possibly TRBD1 on 6 matching bases. This CDR3 spans 17 amino acids. Trimming removed 0 bases at V and 0 bases at J, with 12 bases between. Germline loops: CDR1 WNHNN, CDR2 SYGVQD (reference sequence). The CDR3 sequence: CASSESRGTLAKNIQYF. DNA for the CDR3: TGCGCCAGCAGTGAGTCCAGGGGAACTTTAGCCAAAAACATTCAGTACTTC.